This TCR beta chain comes out of a study of T cell changes during pregnancy in multiple sclerosis. TCRdb keeps only in-frame clones here, not all; method: immunoSEQ multiplex PCR. The sample includes roughly 110,000 clones, 75% to 95% seen only once; the top ten take 1.6%. This clone was seen a few times. The sequence was obtained from a female donor with multiple sclerosis, enrolled in a pregnancy study. This specimen consisted of peripheral blood, obtained before pregnancy.

The CDR3 here is CASTTEYQETQYF. The CDR3 DNA is TGTGCCAGCACGACAGAGTACCAAGAGACCCAGTACTTC. The J gene is TRBJ2-5, the V gene TRBV6-1; D may be TRBD1 (5 bases). V lost 7 bases and J 0 bases, leaving 9 bases between the germline ends. Germline assignment: CDR1 MNHNS and CDR2 SASEGT. This CDR3 is built from 13 residues.